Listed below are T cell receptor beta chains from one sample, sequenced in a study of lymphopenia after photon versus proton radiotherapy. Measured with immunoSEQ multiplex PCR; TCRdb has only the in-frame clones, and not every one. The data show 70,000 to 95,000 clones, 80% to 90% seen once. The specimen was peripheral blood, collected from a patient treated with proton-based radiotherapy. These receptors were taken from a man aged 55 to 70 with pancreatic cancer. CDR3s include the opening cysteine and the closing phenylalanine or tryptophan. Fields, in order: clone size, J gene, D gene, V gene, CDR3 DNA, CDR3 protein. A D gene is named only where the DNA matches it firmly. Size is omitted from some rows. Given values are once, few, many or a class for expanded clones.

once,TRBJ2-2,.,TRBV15,TGTGCCACCGGTGGGGGGCCTAACTCGAACACCGGGGAGCTGTTTTTT,CATGGGPNSNTGELFF
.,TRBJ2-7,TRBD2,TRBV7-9,TGTGCCAGCAGCTTATTCCGGTTGGGGGGGTCGGACGAGCAGTACTTC,CASSLFRLGGSDEQYF
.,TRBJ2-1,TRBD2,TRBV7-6,TGTGCCAGCAGCTTAGACCCACCAGCGGGAGCCCGTGCGAATGAGCAGTTCTTC,CASSLDPPAGARANEQFF
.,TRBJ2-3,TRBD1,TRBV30,TGTGCCTGGAGTATGGGACAGAACACAGATACGCAGTATTTT,CAWSMGQNTDTQYF
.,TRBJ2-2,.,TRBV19,TGTGCCAGTAGGGTAGGCATGTACACCGGGGAGCTGTTTTTT,CASRVGMYTGELFF
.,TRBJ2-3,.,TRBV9,TGTGCCAGCAGCGTAGGACCAGATACGCAGTATTTT,CASSVGPDTQYF
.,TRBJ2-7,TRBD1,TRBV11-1,TGTGCCAGCAGCTCTCAGGGGGCAGGGAACTACGAGCAGTACTTC,CASSSQGAGNYEQYF
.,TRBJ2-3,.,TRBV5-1,TGCGCCAGCAGGCTTCCGCTGGACACTGGCACAGATACGCAGTATTTT,CASRLPLDTGTDTQYF
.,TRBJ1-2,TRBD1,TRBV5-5,TGTGCCAGCAGCTCCCGACAGGGGGCGCGCCGAGAGGGCTACACCTTC,CASSSRQGARREGYTF
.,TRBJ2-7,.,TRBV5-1,TGCGCCAGCAGCCCGGTCGGGGTTTCGTACGAGCAGTACTTC,CASSPVGVSYEQYF
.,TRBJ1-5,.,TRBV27,TGTGCCAGCAGTTTTAAGGGGAGGGAGGAAACTGGAGGCAATCAGCCCCAGCATTTT,CASSFKGREETGGNQPQHF
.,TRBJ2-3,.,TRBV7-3,TGTGCCAGCAGCTTAGGGGGGGCAACAGATACGCAGTATTTT,CASSLGGATDTQYF
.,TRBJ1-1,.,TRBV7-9,TGTGCCAGCAGCCCTTCGACAGGACAGAACACTGAAGCTTTCTTT,CASSPSTGQNTEAFF
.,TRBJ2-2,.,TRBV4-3,TGCGCCAGCAGCGAAGCGATCACCGGGGAGCTGTTTTTT,CASSEAITGELFF
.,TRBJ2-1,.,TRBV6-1,TGTGCCAGCAGTGGACAGGATGAGCAGTTCTTC,CASSGQDEQFF
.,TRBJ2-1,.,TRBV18,TGTGCCAGCTCAAGGGAGTCGGCCTACAATGAGCAGTTCTTC,CASSRESAYNEQFF
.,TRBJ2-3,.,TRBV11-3,TGTGCCAGCAGCGCGGGACTCCCTACAGATACGCAGTATTTT,CASSAGLPTDTQYF
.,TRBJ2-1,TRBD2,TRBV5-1,TGCGCCAGCAGTCCCCGGTCGACTAGCGGGGGGCGGAATGAGCAGTTCTTC,CASSPRSTSGGRNEQFF
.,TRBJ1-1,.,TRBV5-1,TGCGCCAGCAGCTTGGATGCCGTCACTGAAGCTTTCTTT,CASSLDAVTEAFF
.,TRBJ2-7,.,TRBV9,TGTGCCAGCAGCGGAGGGGGAGTGGGCTACGAGCAGTACTTC,CASSGGGVGYEQYF
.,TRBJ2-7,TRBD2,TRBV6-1,TGTGCCAGCAGTGAACTAGCGGGAAACTACGAGCAGTACTTC,CASSELAGNYEQYF
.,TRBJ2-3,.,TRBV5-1,TGCGCCAGCAGGAGGACCGCGGATCCCACAGATACGCAGTATTTT,CASRRTADPTDTQYF
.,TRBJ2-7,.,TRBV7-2,TGTGCCAGCAGCTTAGGTGGCGGGGCCTACGAGCAGTACTTC,CASSLGGGAYEQYF
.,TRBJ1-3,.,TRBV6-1,TGTGCCAGCAGTGAGGAGTACGGAAACACCATATATTTT,CASSEEYGNTIYF
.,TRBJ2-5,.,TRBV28,TGTGCCAGCAGTCGACCCGGCGTCGAGACCCAGTACTTC,CASSRPGVETQYF
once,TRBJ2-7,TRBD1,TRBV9,TGTGCCAGCAGCGTAGGGGACAGGGTGATATACGAGCAGTACTTC,CASSVGDRVIYEQYF
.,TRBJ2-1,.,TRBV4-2,TGTGCCAGCAGCCTAGGGGTCAGCGGCTCGGAGGGTGAGCAGTTCTTC,CASSLGVSGSEGEQFF
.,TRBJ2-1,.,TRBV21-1,TGTGCCAGCAGCAAGGGCAAGCAGTTCTTC,CASSKGKQFF
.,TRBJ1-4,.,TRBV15,TGTGCCACCAGCAGAGCGTCTGGAACTAATGAAAAACTGTTTTTT,CATSRASGTNEKLFF
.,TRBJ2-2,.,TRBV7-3,TGTGCCAGCAGCTTAACGAGTACCGGGGAGCTGTTTTTT,CASSLTSTGELFF
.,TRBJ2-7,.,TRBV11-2,TGTGCCAGCAGCTCATATACTAGGTCGGGCTACGAGCAGTACTTC,CASSSYTRSGYEQYF
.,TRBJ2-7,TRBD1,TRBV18,TGTGCCAGCTCACCGGGAGACAGGGTGAAGGAGCAGTACTTC,CASSPGDRVKEQYF
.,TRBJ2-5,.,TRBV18,TGTGCCAGCTCACCACGCGTCGATCAAGAGACCCAGTACTTC,CASSPRVDQETQYF
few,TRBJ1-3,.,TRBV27,TGTGCCAGCAGCCCATCCCAAATTGGAAACACCATATATTTT,CASSPSQIGNTIYF
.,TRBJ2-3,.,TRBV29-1,TGCAGCACCAGGGAGTGGGGCACTAGCACAGATACGCAGTATTTT,CSTREWGTSTDTQYF
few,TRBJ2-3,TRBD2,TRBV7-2,TGTGCCAGCAGCTTAGGGGCGGGAGGTGCAGATACGCAGTATTTT,CASSLGAGGADTQYF
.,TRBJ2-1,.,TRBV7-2,TGTGCCAGCAGCGAAGTGAAGCTCTCGGGCAATGAGCAGTTCTTC,CASSEVKLSGNEQFF
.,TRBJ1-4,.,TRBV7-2,TGTGCCAGCAGCTTAGTTAGACTCGAGGGGGGCATTAATGAAAAACTGTTTTTT,CASSLVRLEGGINEKLFF
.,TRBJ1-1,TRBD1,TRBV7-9,TGTGCCAGCAGCTCCAATCCGGGACAGGGGACCACTGAAGCTTTCTTT,CASSSNPGQGTTEAFF
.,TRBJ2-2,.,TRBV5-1,TGCGCCAGCAGCCTCGGACTCGCCGGGGAGCTGTTTTTT,CASSLGLAGELFF
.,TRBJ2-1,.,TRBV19,TGTGCCAGTACCGGCGACCTCTATAGCGATGAGCAGTTCTTC,CASTGDLYSDEQFF
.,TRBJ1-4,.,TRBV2,TGTGCCAGCCGGGGACACACAACTAATGAAAAACTGTTTTTT,CASRGHTTNEKLFF
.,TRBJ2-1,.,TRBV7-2,TGTGCCAGCAGCTTAGCGGGTCTGGTAGCAAATGAGCAGTTCTTC,CASSLAGLVANEQFF
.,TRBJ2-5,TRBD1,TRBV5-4,TGTGCCAGCAGCGGGGCCAGGGACAGGGTACAGACCCAGTACTTC,CASSGARDRVQTQYF
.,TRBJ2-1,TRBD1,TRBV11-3,TGTGCCAGCAGCTCTCGACCGGGACAGGGGAATACGGGAGCTTACAATGAGCAGTTCTTC,CASSSRPGQGNTGAYNEQFF
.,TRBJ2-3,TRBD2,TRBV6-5,TGTGCCAGCAGGCGGGGGACTAGCATGGATACGCAGTATTTT,CASRRGTSMDTQYF
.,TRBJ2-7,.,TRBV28,TGTGCCAGCAGTTTTGCAGGGGTCTACGAGCAGTACTTC,CASSFAGVYEQYF
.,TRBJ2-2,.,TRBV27,TGTGCCAGCGGACGAGCCGGGACCTCCCGGGCCGGGGAGCTGTTTTTT,CASGRAGTSRAGELFF